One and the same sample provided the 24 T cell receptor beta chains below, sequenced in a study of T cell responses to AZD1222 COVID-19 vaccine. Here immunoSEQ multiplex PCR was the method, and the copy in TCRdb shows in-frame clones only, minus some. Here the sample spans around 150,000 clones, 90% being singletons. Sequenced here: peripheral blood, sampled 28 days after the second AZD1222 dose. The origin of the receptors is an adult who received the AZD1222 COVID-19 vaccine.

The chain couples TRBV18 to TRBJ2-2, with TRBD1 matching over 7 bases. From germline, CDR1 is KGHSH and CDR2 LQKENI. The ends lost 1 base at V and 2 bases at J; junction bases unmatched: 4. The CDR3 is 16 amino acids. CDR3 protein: CASSPLGTANTGELFF. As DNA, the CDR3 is TGTGCCAGCTCACCACTTGGGACAGCCAACACCGGGGAGCTGTTTTTT.

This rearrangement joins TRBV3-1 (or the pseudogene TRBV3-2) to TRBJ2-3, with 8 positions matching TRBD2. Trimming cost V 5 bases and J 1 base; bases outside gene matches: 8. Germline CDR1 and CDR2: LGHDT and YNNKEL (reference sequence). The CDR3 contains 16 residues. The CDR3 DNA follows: TGTGCCAGCAGCGAACTAGCGGCCGGCGGCACAGATACGCAGTATTTT. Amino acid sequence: CASSELAAGGTDTQYF.

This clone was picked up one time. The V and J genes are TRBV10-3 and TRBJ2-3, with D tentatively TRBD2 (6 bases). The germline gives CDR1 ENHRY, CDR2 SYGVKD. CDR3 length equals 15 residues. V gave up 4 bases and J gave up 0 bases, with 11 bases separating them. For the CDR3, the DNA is TGTGCCATCAGTGTGGGCGGGACTAGCACAGATACGCAGTATTTT. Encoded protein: CAISVGGTSTDTQYF.

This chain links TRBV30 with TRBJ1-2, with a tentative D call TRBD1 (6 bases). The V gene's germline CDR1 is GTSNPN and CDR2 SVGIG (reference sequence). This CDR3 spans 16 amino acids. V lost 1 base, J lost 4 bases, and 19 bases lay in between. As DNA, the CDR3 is TGTGCCTGGAGTGACGGATACCAGGGGCTGGCCTATGGCTACACCTTC. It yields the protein CAWSDGYQGLAYGYTF.

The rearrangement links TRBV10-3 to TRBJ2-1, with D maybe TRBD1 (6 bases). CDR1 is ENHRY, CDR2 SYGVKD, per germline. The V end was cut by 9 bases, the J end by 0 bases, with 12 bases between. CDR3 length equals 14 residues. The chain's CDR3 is CAITRTDSYNEQFF. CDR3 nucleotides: TGTGCCATTACAAGGACAGACTCCTACAATGAGCAGTTCTTC.

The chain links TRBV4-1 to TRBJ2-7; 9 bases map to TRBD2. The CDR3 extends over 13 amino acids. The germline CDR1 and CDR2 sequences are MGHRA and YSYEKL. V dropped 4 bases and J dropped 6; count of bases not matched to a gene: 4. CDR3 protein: CASSRTAGGEQYF. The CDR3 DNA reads TGCGCCAGCAGCCGAACAGCGGGAGGCGAGCAGTACTTC.

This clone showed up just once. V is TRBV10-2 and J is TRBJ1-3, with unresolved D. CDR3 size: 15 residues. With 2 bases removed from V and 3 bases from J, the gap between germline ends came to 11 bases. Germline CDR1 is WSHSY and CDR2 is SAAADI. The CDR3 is CASSELSLLGNTIYF. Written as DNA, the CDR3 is TGCGCCAGCAGTGAGCTCTCCTTACTTGGAAACACCATATATTTT.

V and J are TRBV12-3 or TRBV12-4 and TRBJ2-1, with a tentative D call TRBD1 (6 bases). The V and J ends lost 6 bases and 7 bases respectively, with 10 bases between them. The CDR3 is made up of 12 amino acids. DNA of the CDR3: TGTGCCAGCAGGTACAGGGATAATGAGCAGTTCTTC. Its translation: CASRYRDNEQFF.

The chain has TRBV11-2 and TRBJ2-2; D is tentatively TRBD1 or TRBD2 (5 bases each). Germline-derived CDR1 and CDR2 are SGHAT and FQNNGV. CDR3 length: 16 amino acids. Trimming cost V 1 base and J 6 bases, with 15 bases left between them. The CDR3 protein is CASSLVRDRRPGELFF. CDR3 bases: TGTGCCAGCAGCTTAGTAAGGGACCGTAGGCCCGGGGAGCTGTTTTTT.

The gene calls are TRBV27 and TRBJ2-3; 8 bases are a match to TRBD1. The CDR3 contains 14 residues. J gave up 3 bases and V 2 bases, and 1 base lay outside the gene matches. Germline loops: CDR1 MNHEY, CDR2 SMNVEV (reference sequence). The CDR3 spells CASSLQGATDTQYF. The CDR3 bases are TGTGCCAGCAGTTTACAGGGGGCAACAGATACGCAGTATTTT.

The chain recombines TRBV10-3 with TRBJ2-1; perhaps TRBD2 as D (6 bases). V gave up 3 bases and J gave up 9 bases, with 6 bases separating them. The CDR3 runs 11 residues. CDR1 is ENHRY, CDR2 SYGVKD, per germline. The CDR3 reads CAISDGGEQFF. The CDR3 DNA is TGTGCCATCAGTGACGGGGGTGAGCAGTTCTTC.

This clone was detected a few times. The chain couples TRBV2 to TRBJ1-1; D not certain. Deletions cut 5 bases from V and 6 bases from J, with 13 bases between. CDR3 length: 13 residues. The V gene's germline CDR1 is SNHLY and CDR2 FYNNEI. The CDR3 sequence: CASSPSSAAEAFF. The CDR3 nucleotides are TGTGCCAGCAGTCCGTCGTCGGCAGCTGAAGCTTTCTTT.

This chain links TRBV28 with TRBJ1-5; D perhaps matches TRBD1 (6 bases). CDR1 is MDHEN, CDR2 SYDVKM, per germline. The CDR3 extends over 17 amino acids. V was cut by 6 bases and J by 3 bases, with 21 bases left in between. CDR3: CASSNPVGAGINQPQHF. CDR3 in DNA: TGTGCCAGCAGCAACCCCGTGGGGGCCGGCATCAATCAGCCCCAGCATTTT.

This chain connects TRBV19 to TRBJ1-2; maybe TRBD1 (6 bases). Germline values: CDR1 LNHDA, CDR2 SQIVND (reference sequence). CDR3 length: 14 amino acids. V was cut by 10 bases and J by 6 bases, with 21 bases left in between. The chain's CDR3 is CATRDPGTFHGYTF. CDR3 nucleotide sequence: TGTGCCACTAGAGATCCCGGGACATTCCATGGCTACACCTTC. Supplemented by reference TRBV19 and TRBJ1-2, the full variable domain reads DGGITQSPKYLFRKEGQNVTLSCEQNLNHDAMYWYRQDPGQGLRLIYYSQIVNDFQKGDIAEGYSVSREKKESFPLTVTSAQKNPTAFYLCATRDPGTFHGYTFGSGTRLTVV.

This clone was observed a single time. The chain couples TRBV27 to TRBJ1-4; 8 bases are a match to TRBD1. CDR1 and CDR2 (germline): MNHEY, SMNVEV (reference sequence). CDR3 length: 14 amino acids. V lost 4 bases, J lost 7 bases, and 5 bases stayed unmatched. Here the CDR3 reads CASSSTGEGEKLFF. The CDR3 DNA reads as TGTGCCAGCAGTTCGACAGGGGAGGGTGAAAAACTGTTTTTT.

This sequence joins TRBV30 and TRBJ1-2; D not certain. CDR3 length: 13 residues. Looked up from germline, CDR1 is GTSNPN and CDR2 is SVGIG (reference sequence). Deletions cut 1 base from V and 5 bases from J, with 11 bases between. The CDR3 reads CAWSDQPGYGYTF. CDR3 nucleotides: TGTGCCTGGAGTGATCAGCCGGGTTATGGCTACACCTTC.

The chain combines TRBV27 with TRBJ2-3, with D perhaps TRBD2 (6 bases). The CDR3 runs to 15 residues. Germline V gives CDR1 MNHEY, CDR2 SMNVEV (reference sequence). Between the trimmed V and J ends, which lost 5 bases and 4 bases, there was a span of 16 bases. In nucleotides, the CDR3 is TGTGCCAGCAGTGCCTCGGGGACTCCTTCAGATACGCAGTATTTT. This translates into CASSASGTPSDTQYF.

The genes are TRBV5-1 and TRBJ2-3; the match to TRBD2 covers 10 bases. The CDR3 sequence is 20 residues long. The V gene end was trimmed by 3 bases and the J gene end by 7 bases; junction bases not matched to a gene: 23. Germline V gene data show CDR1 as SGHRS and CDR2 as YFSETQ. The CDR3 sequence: CASSWPKELKSGRAVNTQYF. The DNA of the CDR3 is TGCGCCAGCAGCTGGCCCAAAGAGCTGAAAAGCGGGAGGGCCGTAAATACGCAGTATTTT.

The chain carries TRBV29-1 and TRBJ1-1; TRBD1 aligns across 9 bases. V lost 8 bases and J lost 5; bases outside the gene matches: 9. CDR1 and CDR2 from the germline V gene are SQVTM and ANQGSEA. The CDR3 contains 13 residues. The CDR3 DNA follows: TGCAGCTCGGGACAGGGAAGAGGGACTGAAGCTTTCTTT. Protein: CSSGQGRGTEAFF.

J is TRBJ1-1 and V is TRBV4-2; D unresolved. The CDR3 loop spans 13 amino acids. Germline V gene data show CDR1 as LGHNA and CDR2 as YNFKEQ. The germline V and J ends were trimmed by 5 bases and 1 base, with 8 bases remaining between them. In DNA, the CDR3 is TGTGCCAGCAGCGCTGAGAGGAACACTGAAGCTTTCTTT. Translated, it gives CASSAERNTEAFF.

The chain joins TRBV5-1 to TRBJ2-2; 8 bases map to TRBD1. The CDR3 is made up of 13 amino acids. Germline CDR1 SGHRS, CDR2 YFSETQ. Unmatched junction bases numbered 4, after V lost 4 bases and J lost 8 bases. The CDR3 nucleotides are TGCGCCAGCAGCACGGGGACAGGAGGGGAGCTGTTTTTT. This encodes CASSTGTGGELFF.

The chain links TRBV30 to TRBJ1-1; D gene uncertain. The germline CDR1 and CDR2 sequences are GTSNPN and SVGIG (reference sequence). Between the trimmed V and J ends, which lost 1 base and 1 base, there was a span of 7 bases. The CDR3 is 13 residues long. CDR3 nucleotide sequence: TGTGCCTGGAGTGGTTCGGGGAACACTGAAGCTTTCTTT. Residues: CAWSGSGNTEAFF.

In nucleotides, the CDR3 is TGTGCCAGCAGCCAGGCGCTAGAGGGCTACTACGAGCAGTACTTC. This sequence encodes CASSQALEGYYEQYF. The chain combines TRBV4-2 with TRBJ2-7; TRBD2 is a possible D gene (5 bases). The V end lost 3 bases, the J end lost 3 bases, and 15 bases lay between the germline ends. Germline V gene sequence: CDR1 LGHNA, CDR2 YNFKEQ. The CDR3 has 15 amino acids.

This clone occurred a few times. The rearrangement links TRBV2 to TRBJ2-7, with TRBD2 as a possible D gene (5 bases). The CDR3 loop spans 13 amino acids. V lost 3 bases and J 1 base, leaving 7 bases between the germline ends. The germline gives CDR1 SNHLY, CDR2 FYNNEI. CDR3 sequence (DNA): TGTGCCAGCAGTGAGCTAGCTTCCTACGAGCAGTACTTC. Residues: CASSELASYEQYF.